Below, one T cell receptor beta chain is given with its context. Its matching antigen is unknown. The data derive from a study of OX40 agonist ivuxolimab in advanced cancers. Study details: Averaging roughly 60 years in age, with a range of about 23 to 90, the cohort was about 83% male. Findings and limits, study-wide: Low normalized T-cell clonal expansion was also seen in some nonresponders. In the 0.1-3.0 mg/kg groups, partial responders showed among the lowest expansion. Doses of 0.1 to 3.0 mg/kg were accompanied by clonal expansion of CD4+ and CD8+ blood T cells by week 6.

The ends lost 0 bases at V and 0 bases at J; junction bases unmatched: 2. Germline V lookup: CDR1 SGHAT, CDR2 FQNNGV. The CDR3 spans 16 residues. Clones were sequenced by immunoSEQ multiplex PCR, and TCRdb holds only the in-frame ones, with some missing. The table lists about 64,000 clones, around 91% of them singletons, with 14% in the top ten. The source was CD4+ or CD8+ T cells sorted from blood, collected in a trial of the OX40 agonist ivuxolimab. The TCR originated in an adult with an advanced solid tumor such as melanoma, head and neck, liver or kidney cancer. The chain is built from TRBV11-2 and TRBJ2-7; 10 nucleotides match TRBD1. The CDR3 DNA is TGTGCCAGCAGCTTAGACGGGACAGGGGCCTCCTACGAGCAGTACTTC. Residues: CASSLDGTGASYEQYF.